These T cell receptor beta chains were read from a single sample in a study of T-cell memory formation after mild COVID-19. From the 5' RACE reads, TCRdb called clonotypes with MiXCR, one entry per CDR3 protein. The sample includes hundreds of thousands of distinct CDR3 sequences, about a fifth seen only once; the top ten take 12%. Sequencing was performed on PBMCs or a T cell subset sorted from them (not recorded which). The receptor set was obtained from an adult woman who had mild COVID-19 (a few samples of this study predate the infection). Cell type and time point are not known. CDR3s include the opening cysteine and the closing phenylalanine or tryptophan. Each record gives: V gene, clone size, D gene, J gene, CDR3 DNA, CDR3 protein. The D gene is left open where the match is weak. Only some rows state a clone size, as once, few, many or a class for expanded clones.

TRBV7-2	few	TRBD1	TRBJ2-1	TGTGCCAGCAGCTGGATCGGGGGACAGGGGTACAATGAGCAGTTCTTC	CASSWIGGQGYNEQFF
TRBV7-2	few	-	TRBJ2-1	TGTGCCAGCAGCTTATCTAGCCTGATGAACAATGAGCAGTTCTTC	CASSLSSLMNNEQFF
TRBV5-5	-	-	TRBJ2-5	TGTGCCAGCAGCTGGCGGTCGGGCCGGGAGACCCAGTACTTC	CASSWRSGRETQYF
TRBV10-3	-	-	TRBJ2-7	TGTGCCATAGGCGACGGGGAATACTACGAGCAGTACTTC	CAIGDGEYYEQYF
TRBV7-9	few	-	TRBJ1-5	TGTGCCAGCAGCTTAGATGGTCAGCCCCAGCATTTT	CASSLDGQPQHF
TRBV7-3	few	-	TRBJ1-2	TGTGCCAGCAGCCGTAGGGGGAATAGTAAGGATGGCTACACCTTC	CASSRRGNSKDGYTF
TRBV7-9	few	-	TRBJ2-5	TGTGCCAGCAGCAATACGGAGACCCAGTACTTC	CASSNTETQYF
TRBV6-2/TRBV6-3	few	TRBD1	TRBJ1-1	TGTGCCAGCCAGAAGACAGGGGTTCGGGGGGGTAACACTGAAGCTTTCTTT	CASQKTGVRGGNTEAFF
TRBV5-4	-	-	TRBJ1-6	TGTGCCAGCAGCCGGGGACAAGTAAGAAATTCACCCCTCCACTTT	CASSRGQVRNSPLHF
TRBV7-2	-	TRBD2	TRBJ2-4	TGTGCCAGCAGCTTAGTCGGTAGCGGGAGCCAAAACATTCAGTACTTC	CASSLVGSGSQNIQYF
TRBV7-8	-	-	TRBJ2-1	TGTGCCAGCAGCTTAGCGCCCCTAAGTTACAATGAGCAGTTCTTC	CASSLAPLSYNEQFF
TRBV20-1	-	TRBD2	TRBJ2-1	TGCATCGGGGAACTAGCGGGGGGAGGCAGTGAGCAGTTCTTC	CIGELAGGGSEQFF
TRBV29-1	few	TRBD2	TRBJ2-2	TGCAGCGTTGAGGGAGGGAGTGACACCGGGGAGCTGTTTTTT	CSVEGGSDTGELFF
TRBV7-9	-	TRBD1	TRBJ2-3	TGTGCCAGCAGTCTAAGGGGGCCGGGCACAGATACGCAGTATTTT	CASSLRGPGTDTQYF
TRBV20-1	few	TRBD1	TRBJ2-3	TGCAGTGCTAGAGAGGGGACAGGGTACACGCAGTATTTT	CSAREGTGYTQYF
TRBV4-3	-	TRBD1	TRBJ2-2	TGCGCCAGCAGCCACGCCGAGACAGGGTGGCGGTCCGGGGAGCTGTTTTTT	CASSHAETGWRSGELFF
TRBV5-1	many	TRBD2	TRBJ2-2	TGCGCCAGCAGCTTACTAGCGGCGAACACCGGGGAGCTGTTTTTT	CASSLLAANTGELFF
TRBV14	-	-	TRBJ2-7	TGTGCCAGCAGCCCAACAGGGAGGTCCTCCTACGAGCTGTACTTC	CASSPTGRSSYELYF
TRBV4-1	few	-	TRBJ1-5	TGCGCCAGCAGCCAGGGGCCAAGCAATCAGCCCCAGCATTTT	CASSQGPSNQPQHF
TRBV6-5	-	TRBD1	TRBJ2-1	TGTGCCAGCAAAACACCGGGACAGGGCCACAATGAGCAGTTCTTC	CASKTPGQGHNEQFF
TRBV24-1	few	TRBD1	TRBJ1-5	TGTGCCACCAGTAAGGGACAGGGTTCTGATCAGCCCCAGCATTTT	CATSKGQGSDQPQHF
TRBV5-1	-	-	TRBJ2-7	TGCGCCAGCAGTAGTCAGCCAGGTGTTATCTACGAGCAGTACTTC	CASSSQPGVIYEQYF
TRBV6-5	few	-	TRBJ2-7	TGTGCCAGCAGTACAGATACCAAGCAGTACTTC	CASSTDTKQYF
TRBV9	few	TRBD1	TRBJ2-3	TGTGCCAGCAGCACCCAGCAGGGACAGAGCACAGATACGCAGTATTTT	CASSTQQGQSTDTQYF
TRBV5-5	many	-	TRBJ2-1	TGTGCCAGCAGCTTGTATCCATCCGAAGACTTCAATGAGCAGTTCTTC	CASSLYPSEDFNEQFF
TRBV29-1	-	-	TRBJ2-1	TGCAGCGTTGTGCGGGATATCTACAATGAGCAGTTCTTC	CSVVRDIYNEQFF